What follows are 22 T cell receptor beta chains derived from one specimen sequenced in a study of human T cells and chemical hapten exposure. Indicated time point: pre-sensitization, week 0. Treatment: therapeutic diphenylcyclopropenone sensitization with weekly scalp DPC. The study extracted total RNA from unfractionated whole blood. TCRdb recomputed calls from the RACE reads with MiXCR, one row per CDR3 protein. The sample lists over 50,000 distinct CDR3 sequences; 8.5% to 10% were seen once. The starting material was whole blood, obtained in connection with sensitization to the hapten diphenylcyclopropenone (DPC). These receptors came from a woman aged 25 to 39 with alopecia areata. Some clones in this sample may be carry-over from other donors' samples.

As concerns this clonotype: Just one base apart from a much larger clone, this may be a read error. The genes are TRBV3-1 and TRBJ1-1, with no clear D. Trimming stripped 4 bases from V and 7 bases from J, with 19 bases between. This CDR3 is built from 15 residues. CDR1 is LGHDT and CDR2 is YNNKEL in the germline V gene (reference sequence). For the CDR3, the DNA is TGTGCCAGCAGCCTTCGGACTGGTTCTCACATTGAAGCTTTCTTT. Amino acids: CASSLRTGSHIEAFF.

This clonotype was seen at least ten times. This chain uses TRBV6-5 with TRBJ1-6; D remains ambiguous. Per germline, CDR1 MNHEY and CDR2 SVGAGI. The V gene lost 2 bases and the J gene lost 6 bases, with 8 bases spanning the gap. This CDR3 has 14 amino acids. For the CDR3, the DNA is TGTGCCAGCAGTTACCAGGCTAGTAATTCACCCCTCCACTTT. Protein sequence: CASSYQASNSPLHF.

The rearrangement uses TRBV6-2 or TRBV6-3 and TRBJ1-2; perhaps TRBD1 as D (6 bases). Germline V gives CDR1 MNHEY, CDR2 SVGEGT. V lost 10 bases, J lost 8 bases, and 26 bases lay in between. This CDR3 is built from 15 residues. The CDR3 DNA is TGTGCCACCCGCCCCAACCTGTGGGGGGGCGGCGGCTACACCTTC. Its protein is CATRPNLWGGGGYTF.

V is TRBV10-2 and J is TRBJ2-3; tentative D call: TRBD2 (5 bases). The germline gives CDR1 WSHSY, CDR2 SAAADI. V was clipped by 0 bases and J by 2 bases, with 12 bases between them. CDR3 size: 16 residues. CDR3 sequence: CASSESGSGPTDTQYF. CDR3 DNA sequence: TGCGCCAGCAGTGAGTCGGGAAGCGGACCCACAGATACGCAGTATTTT.

The chain uses TRBV15 and TRBJ2-7; the D gene could be TRBD1 or TRBD2 (5 bases each). Germline-derived CDR1 and CDR2 are LNHNV and YYDKDF (reference sequence). The CDR3 totals 14 residues. The V end lost 1 base, the J end lost 4 bases, and 11 bases lay between the germline ends. The CDR3 bases are TGTGCCACCAGCAGAGTGAGGGGCCCGTACGAGCAGTACTTC. Translated: CATSRVRGPYEQYF.

In its sample, this clonotype was seen many times. This chain links TRBV5-1 with TRBJ2-5; D is perhaps TRBD1 (6 bases). The V end lost 3 bases, the J end lost 3 bases, and 15 bases lay between the germline ends. There are 15 residues in the CDR3. Germline V gene lookup returns CDR1 SGHRS and CDR2 YFSETQ. As DNA, the CDR3 is TGCGCCAGCAGCTCTTGGGGGCCCCTAAAAGAGACCCAGTACTTC. It translates to CASSSWGPLKETQYF.

This clonotype was observed a handful of times. Here the CDR3 DNA reads TGTGCCAGCAGCCTTCGGGGCAATCAGCCCCAGCATTTT. Residues: CASSLRGNQPQHF. This chain connects TRBV3-1 to TRBJ1-5, with D uncertain. V gave up 4 bases and J gave up 2 bases, with 6 bases separating them. The germline CDR1 and CDR2 sequences are LGHDT and YNNKEL (reference sequence). The CDR3 consists of 13 residues.

The CDR3 sequence is CASSPQGWVYEQYF. In nucleotides, the CDR3 is TGTGCCAGCAGCCCCCAGGGATGGGTCTACGAGCAGTACTTC. The rearrangement uses TRBV3-2 and TRBJ2-7; the DNA was not compared with TRBD1, the D call given in the table. TRBV3-2 is classified as a pseudogene. The length of the CDR3 is 14 residues.

The genes are TRBV5-4 and TRBJ2-2; 10 nucleotides match TRBD1. The V segment lost 3 bases and the J segment 1 base; nucleotides outside the gene matches: 6. The length of the CDR3 is 17 residues. Germline CDR1 is SGHNT and CDR2 is YYREEE (reference sequence). Here the CDR3 DNA reads TGTGCCAGCAGCTCGGCGGGGACAGGGGTGAACACCGGGGAGCTGTTTTTT. It specifies CASSSAGTGVNTGELFF.

The chain links TRBV12-3 or TRBV12-4 to TRBJ1-1; D is unresolved. The V and J ends lost 5 bases and 1 base respectively, with 11 bases between them. The CDR3 extends over 14 amino acids. The CDR3 loop reads CASSPPDRNTEAFF. The CDR3 DNA is TGTGCCAGCAGTCCACCGGACCGGAACACTGAAGCTTTCTTT.

The rearrangement joins TRBV4-3 to TRBJ2-1, with TRBD2 identical over 7 bases. Trimming took 0 bases from V and 2 from J; bases not matched to a gene: 7. The CDR3 totals 17 residues. CDR1 is LGHNA, CDR2 YSLEER, per germline. The CDR3 bases are TGCGCCAGCAGCCAAGATGCTCCGGGGGGTCCCTACAATGAGCAGTTCTTC. Translating it yields CASSQDAPGGPYNEQFF.

This clonotype was recorded many times. V gene TRBV12-3 or TRBV12-4 combines with J gene TRBJ1-1; no firm D call. The CDR3 contains 14 residues. The germline V and J ends were trimmed by 3 bases and 11 bases, with 19 bases remaining between them. CDR3 region: CASSLHNDARRAFF. CDR3 nucleotides: TGTGCCAGCAGTTTGCATAACGACGCCAGGCGCGCTTTCTTT.

The sample holds one count of this clonotype. A much larger clone differs from this one at a single base, so this may be a read error. The V and J genes are TRBV29-1 and TRBJ1-2; TRBD1 might be the D (6 bases). Germline lookup yields CDR1 SQVTM and CDR2 ANQGSEA. The CDR3 has 14 amino acids. The CDR3 region has the DNA TGCAGCGCCGCCGAGGGGGGATTTAACTATGGCTACAACTTC. This codes for CSAAEGGFNYGYNF.

There are many counts of this clonotype. The chain combines TRBV3-1 with TRBJ2-7; 7 bases map to TRBD2. Germline V gives CDR1 LGHDT, CDR2 YNNKEL (reference sequence). The CDR3 is made up of 16 amino acids. J was trimmed by 2 bases and V by 5 bases; bases with no gene match: 12. DNA of the CDR3: TGTGCCAGCAGCTACAGAACCGGGACTACTACCTACGAGCAGTACTTC. Protein product: CASSYRTGTTTYEQYF.

This clonotype was counted only a few times. The chain recombines TRBV20-1 with TRBJ2-7, with 10 bases lining up with TRBD1. This CDR3 region has 17 residues. V gave up 0 bases and J gave up 5 bases; unmatched junction bases: 13. In germline, CDR1 is DFQATT, CDR2 SNEGSKA (reference sequence). This CDR3 is CSAREDRGGILRNEQYF. The CDR3 DNA is TGCAGTGCTAGAGAGGACAGGGGGGGAATCCTAAGGAACGAGCAGTACTTC.

This clonotype appeared a few times. This chain joins TRBV20-1 and TRBJ1-5, with D possibly being TRBD1 (6 bases). The CDR3 has 15 amino acids. The V gene lost 5 bases and the J gene lost 4 bases, with 18 bases spanning the gap. Germline CDR1 DFQATT, CDR2 SNEGSKA (reference sequence). The CDR3 bases are TGCAGTGCTCCACGGTTTGGGGGGCCGAATCAGCCCCAGCATTTT. This codes for CSAPRFGGPNQPQHF.

The J gene is TRBJ1-5, the V gene TRBV6-2 or TRBV6-3; D gene ambiguous. This CDR3 has 15 residues. CDR1 and CDR2 (germline): MNHEY, SVGEGT. V gave up 6 bases and J gave up 1 base, with 13 bases separating them. CDR3 bases: TGTGCCAGCAGATCCTACCAGAACAGCAATCAGCCCCAGCATTTT. Encoded protein: CASRSYQNSNQPQHF.

At least ten counts were recorded for this clonotype. The chain has TRBV12-3 or TRBV12-4 and TRBJ1-5; 7 bases agree with TRBD1. This CDR3 is 15 amino acids long. V dropped 8 bases and J dropped 4; count of bases not matched to a gene: 11. The CDR3 sequence: CASSSGTAGNQPQHF. DNA for the CDR3: TGTGCCAGCTCGTCAGGGACAGCGGGAAATCAGCCCCAGCATTTT.

V and J are TRBV21-1 and TRBJ1-6. TRBV21-1 is marked as a pseudogene. This CDR3 has 13 amino acids. In DNA, the CDR3 is TGTGCCAGCAGCAAAAAGGAAAATTCACCCCTCCACTTT. Protein: CASSKKENSPLHF.

The chain's CDR3 is CASSHRLRGITDTQYF. The DNA of the CDR3 is TGTGCCAGCAGCCATAGGCTCAGAGGGATCACAGATACGCAGTATTTT. This chain uses TRBV7-2 with TRBJ2-3, with D possibly being TRBD2 (5 bases). CDR1 SGHTA and CDR2 FQGNSA come from the germline V gene. V was shortened by 5 bases and J by 2 bases, with 17 bases between the two germline ends. The CDR3 runs 16 residues.

This clonotype was counted many times. The rearrangement uses TRBV5-5 and TRBJ1-1, with 8 bases fitting TRBD1. Germline V gene sequence: CDR1 SGHKS, CDR2 YYEKEE (reference sequence). This CDR3 comprises 16 residues. J was trimmed by 3 bases and V by 2 bases; bases with no gene match: 9. In nucleotides, the CDR3 is TGTGCCAGCAGCTTCCCCTCAGGGACAGGCGACACTGAAGCTTTCTTT. Translation gives CASSFPSGTGDTEAFF.

Many counts were recorded for this clonotype. The CDR3 here is CASSQFTEGARAFF. CDR3 nucleotide sequence: TGCGCCAGCAGCCAATTTACAGAGGGGGCGAGGGCTTTCTTT. The V gene is TRBV4-1, the J gene TRBJ1-1; 7 positions match TRBD1. V shed 2 bases, J shed 11 bases, and the junction held 11 bases outside the gene matches. CDR3 length: 14 amino acids. Per germline, CDR1 MGHRA and CDR2 YSYEKL.